This TCR beta chain was profiled in a study of shared clonotypes between healthy human individuals. Genomic DNA of each subset was evenly split across several immunoSEQ plates. The data were produced by immunoSEQ multiplex PCR, yet TCRdb's version contains in-frame clones alone and is incomplete. There are approximately 1,500,000 clones in the sample; 95% to 99% occur only once, and approximately 0.45% lies in the top ten. Germline CDR1 and CDR2: MNHNY and SVGAGI (reference sequence). The CDR3 totals 11 residues. Trimming removed 6 bases from V and 7 bases from J, with 7 bases in between. The genes are TRBV6-6 and TRBJ1-3, with unresolved D. Material for sequencing was naive CD4+ T cells sorted from blood. Subset given: CD45RA+ positively selected. This receptor was obtained from a man aged 25-40 years in good health. The CDR3 region is CASSDPNTIYF. CDR3 nucleotide sequence: TGTGCCAGCAGCGATCCCAACACCATATATTTT.